Shown below are 21 T cell receptor beta chains from a single sample sequenced in a study of blood T cell repertoires in COVID-19. The table came from immunoSEQ multiplex PCR; TCRdb's copy has only in-frame clones and leaves some out. The table includes over 40,000 clones, roughly 84% detected once. Sequenced input: peripheral blood. Receptors originate from a human donor in a cohort sampled during active COVID-19.

The chain links TRBV14 to TRBJ2-4; TRBD2 matches at 16 bases. CDR1 and CDR2 from the germline V gene are SGHDN and FVKESK. The J segment lost 7 bases and the V segment lost 3 bases, leaving 15 bases of the junction unmatched. The CDR3 consists of 20 residues. Written as DNA, the CDR3 is TGTGCCAGCAGCCAGACCTTGCCCGGGACTAGCGGGAGGGCCGCGAACATTCAGTACTTC. Translating it yields CASSQTLPGTSGRAANIQYF. The full variable domain, rest sourced from reference TRBV14 and TRBJ2-4, is EAGVTQFPSHSVIEKGQTVTLRCDPISGHDNLYWYRRVMGKEIKFLLHFVKESKQDESGMPNNRFLAERTGGTYSTLKVQPAELEDSGVYFCASSQTLPGTSGRAANIQYFGAGTRLSVL.

This chain connects TRBV23-1 to TRBJ1-2; possible D gene TRBD1, 5 bases. TRBV23-1 is given ORF status, its function remaining uncertain. This CDR3 is built from 14 residues. V dropped 0 bases and J dropped 4 bases, with 9 bases sitting between them. Here the CDR3 reads CASSQSAGVYGYTF. Here the CDR3 DNA reads TGCGCCAGCAGTCAATCAGCGGGGGTCTATGGCTACACCTTC.

This rearrangement joins TRBV14 to TRBJ2-7; 11 nucleotides line up with TRBD2. The trim removed 1 base at V and 2 bases at J, leaving 4 bases unmatched. The CDR3 extends over 16 amino acids. Looked up from germline, CDR1 is SGHDN and CDR2 is FVKESK. CDR3 in DNA: TGTGCCAGCAGCCAAGCCCTGGGACTAGCGGCCTACGAGCAGTACTTC. Residues: CASSQALGLAAYEQYF.

CDR3 region: CASSSDSLSGANVLTF. CDR3 DNA: TGTGCCAGCAGCTCGGACAGCCTCTCTGGGGCCAACGTCCTGACTTTC. The chain joins TRBV7-2 to TRBJ2-6; D possibly corresponds to TRBD1 (6 bases). V was trimmed by 4 bases and J by 0 bases, leaving 10 bases between them. The CDR3 length is 16 residues. The germline gives CDR1 SGHTA, CDR2 FQGNSA.

This clone was found once. This chain connects TRBV11-2 to TRBJ1-2; weak D call: TRBD1 (6 bases). Germline values: CDR1 SGHAT, CDR2 FQNNGV. The CDR3 runs to 16 residues. V shed 1 base and J shed 7 bases, with 19 bases lying between them. The CDR3 region is CASSLVPTGTSGGYTF. In DNA, the CDR3 is TGTGCCAGCAGCTTAGTTCCCACAGGGACCAGTGGTGGCTACACCTTC.

This clone was seen a few times. The rearrangement joins TRBV28 to TRBJ1-6; 11 nucleotides line up with TRBD1. J lost 15 bases, V lost 7 bases, and 17 bases had no gene match. The germline V gene encodes CDR1 MDHEN and CDR2 SYDVKM. The CDR3 is made up of 16 amino acids. The CDR3 protein is CASTPDPGQGGTRLHF. The CDR3 coding sequence is TGTGCCAGCACCCCCGACCCGGGACAGGGGGGGACACGCCTCCACTTT.

V and J are TRBV28 and TRBJ1-6; 7 bases align to TRBD1. The germline gives CDR1 MDHEN, CDR2 SYDVKM. After removal of 6 bases from V and 7 bases from J, the junction contained 6 bases not matched to a gene. This CDR3 contains 14 residues. CDR3 amino acids: CASRTGQLNSPLHF. The CDR3 nucleotides read TGTGCCAGCAGAACGGGACAGTTAAATTCACCCCTCCACTTT.

The gene calls are TRBV27 and TRBJ2-3, with 10 bases lining up with TRBD2. This CDR3 spans 19 amino acids. V shed 1 base, J shed 1 base, and the junction held 11 bases outside the gene matches. CDR1 is MNHEY, CDR2 SMNVEV, per germline (reference sequence). CDR3 coding DNA: TGTGCCAGCAGTTTATATCCTAGCGGGAGTCCTACTGGCACAGATACGCAGTATTTT. Protein sequence: CASSLYPSGSPTGTDTQYF.

The V gene is TRBV7-2, the J gene TRBJ1-5; tentatively, D is TRBD1 (6 bases). The CDR3 loop spans 15 amino acids. Trimming removed 2 bases at V and 4 bases at J, with 12 bases between. Germline lookup yields CDR1 SGHTA and CDR2 FQGNSA. This CDR3 reads CASSLSAGVNQPQHF. The CDR3 nucleotides read TGTGCCAGCAGCTTATCGGCAGGGGTTAATCAGCCCCAGCATTTT.

The V gene is TRBV19, the J gene TRBJ1-2; the match to TRBD1 covers 7 bases. CDR3 length: 13 amino acids. Trimming took 6 bases from V and 8 from J; bases not matched to a gene: 9. Per germline, CDR1 LNHDA and CDR2 SQIVND (reference sequence). The CDR3 reads CASRPDRVRGYTF. CDR3 coding DNA: TGTGCCAGTAGGCCTGACAGGGTACGGGGCTACACCTTC.

The V gene is TRBV7-2, the J gene TRBJ1-1, with D possibly being TRBD1 (5 bases). Germline V gene sequence: CDR1 SGHTA, CDR2 FQGNSA. The CDR3 spans 15 residues. The V gene lost 1 base and the J gene lost 3 bases, with 12 bases spanning the gap. Written as DNA, the CDR3 is TGTGCCAGCAGCTTAGTCCTGGGGGGTGACACTGAAGCTTTCTTT. Translated: CASSLVLGGDTEAFF.

The rearrangement joins TRBV5-5 to TRBJ2-7; TRBD2 might be the D (6 bases). CDR1 is SGHKS and CDR2 is YYEKEE in the germline V gene (reference sequence). V dropped 0 bases and J dropped 0 bases, with 10 bases sitting between them. This CDR3 comprises 15 residues. CDR3 in amino acids: CASSLVPGVSYEQYF. CDR3 DNA: TGTGCCAGCAGCTTGGTGCCGGGAGTCTCCTACGAGCAGTACTTC.

The chain couples TRBV30 to TRBJ2-7; 11 nucleotides align to TRBD2. From germline, CDR1 is GTSNPN and CDR2 SVGIG (reference sequence). The CDR3 loop spans 13 amino acids. V lost 1 base, J lost 4 bases, and 0 bases stayed unmatched. CDR3 amino acids: CAWSGLAGYEQYF. The CDR3 DNA follows: TGTGCCTGGAGTGGACTAGCGGGGTACGAGCAGTACTTC.

The CDR3 DNA reads TGTGCCTGGACCTCGGACAGGGGGCATGGAAACACCATATATTTT. Translating it yields CAWTSDRGHGNTIYF. V and J are TRBV30 and TRBJ1-3; TRBD1 matches at 11 bases. The CDR3 is made up of 15 amino acids. From germline, CDR1 is GTSNPN and CDR2 SVGIG (reference sequence). J was trimmed by 3 bases and V by 4 bases; bases with no gene match: 5.

V and J are TRBV6-4 and TRBJ1-6, with TRBD1 matching over 8 bases. The CDR3 is 13 amino acids. The trim removed 8 bases at V and 7 bases at J, leaving 4 bases unmatched. Germline CDR1 reads MRHNA; CDR2 reads SNTAGT. CDR3 nucleotide sequence: TGTGCCAGCCAGGACAGGGCGAATTCACCCCTCCACTTT. Translating gives CASQDRANSPLHF.

The rearrangement uses TRBV6-1 and TRBJ2-3, with a possible D match to TRBD2 (5 bases). V dropped 1 base and J dropped 7 bases, with 12 bases sitting between them. Germline-derived CDR1 and CDR2 are MNHNS and SASEGT. The CDR3 is 14 residues long. This CDR3 reads CASSEVASLYTQYF. The CDR3 DNA reads as TGTGCCAGCAGTGAAGTGGCTAGCTTATATACGCAGTATTTT.

This clone was seen only once. This sequence joins TRBV18 and TRBJ2-2, with 12 bases aligning to TRBD2. V dropped 4 bases and J dropped 3; count of bases not matched to a gene: 9. Germline assignment: CDR1 KGHSH and CDR2 LQKENI. This CDR3 has 18 amino acids. The CDR3 DNA reads as TGTGCCAGCTCACTCGTGAGACTAGCGGGAGTTGACACCGGGGAGCTGTTTTTT. This gives the protein CASSLVRLAGVDTGELFF.

The rearrangement uses TRBV29-1 and TRBJ1-2; 9 nucleotides agree with TRBD1. Looked up from germline, CDR1 is SQVTM and CDR2 is ANQGSEA. This CDR3 has 11 residues. V was clipped by 7 bases and J by 6 bases; unmatched bases: 3. The CDR3 is CSDRQGDGYTF. The CDR3 DNA reads as TGCAGCGATAGACAGGGGGATGGCTACACCTTC.

The chain joins TRBV6-6 to TRBJ2-2, with D possibly matching TRBD1 (5 bases). V lost 2 bases, J lost 4 bases, and 14 bases lay in between. Germline lookup yields CDR1 MNHNY and CDR2 SVGAGI (reference sequence). The CDR3 runs to 16 residues. The CDR3 spells CASSYGATPSTGELFF. The CDR3 DNA sequence: TGTGCCAGCAGTTACGGGGCAACCCCCAGCACCGGGGAGCTGTTTTTT.

The chain joins TRBV18 to TRBJ2-1, with 7 nucleotides matching TRBD2. The CDR3 runs 13 residues. Per germline, CDR1 KGHSH and CDR2 LQKENI. The V gene end was trimmed by 1 base and the J gene end by 6 bases; junction bases not matched to a gene: 0. The CDR3 region is CASSPREGNEQFF. CDR3 bases: TGTGCCAGCTCACCACGGGAGGGCAATGAGCAGTTCTTC.

The chain carries TRBV29-1 and TRBJ2-7; TRBD2 is a possible D gene (6 bases). Trimming removed 7 bases from V and 1 base from J, with 8 bases in between. This CDR3 has 11 residues. Germline lookup yields CDR1 SQVTM and CDR2 ANQGSEA. The chain's CDR3 is CSAGGSYEQYF. The CDR3 DNA reads as TGCAGCGCCGGGGGATCCTACGAGCAGTACTTC.